The 30 T cell receptor beta chains reported below all come from one sample, sequenced in a study of T cell repertoires in cytomegalovirus infection. TCRdb fed the reads into MiXCR, producing one record per CDR3 protein. In the table there are approximately 500,000 distinct CDR3 sequences, roughly 12% of which are singletons. The source material was PBMCs. Receptors were obtained from a human donor in good health (CMV status not recorded). Some clones in this sample may be carry-over from other donors' samples.

In its sample, this clonotype was seen a few times. The chain combines TRBV20-1 with TRBJ2-2; possibly TRBD1 for D (7 bases). The CDR3 is 17 amino acids. Per germline, CDR1 DFQATT and CDR2 SNEGSKA (reference sequence). With 1 base removed from V and 2 bases from J, the gap between germline ends came to 17 bases. DNA for the CDR3: TGCAGTGCTAGAGTCGTCAGGGGGGACCTAAACACCGGGGAGCTGTTTTTT. Its protein product is CSARVVRGDLNTGELFF.

This clonotype occurred many times. J is TRBJ1-1 and V is TRBV6-1; the D gene is possibly TRBD1 (6 bases). Germline assignment: CDR1 MNHNS and CDR2 SASEGT. The CDR3 totals 13 residues. The V end was cut by 5 bases, the J end by 8 bases, with 15 bases between. CDR3 sequence reads: CASSYQQGVEAFF. CDR3 nucleotide sequence: TGTGCCAGCAGTTATCAACAGGGAGTCGAAGCTTTCTTT.

This clonotype was seen repeatedly, ten times or more. Germline and junction disagree at one end, which may indicate a read error. This sequence joins TRBV7-3 and TRBJ2-1; perhaps TRBD2 as D (7 bases). Germline V gene lookup returns CDR1 SGHTA and CDR2 FQGTGA. This CDR3 is built from 14 residues. Here the CDR3 reads CASNLGGANNEQFF. The CDR3 nucleotides are TGTGCCAGCAACTTAGGGGGGGCCAATAATGAGCAGTTCTTC.

This clonotype was counted at least ten times. The chain is built from TRBV7-9 and TRBJ2-2; D may be TRBD1 (6 bases). Trimming pared 10 bases from V and 6 bases from J, leaving 18 bases between. Looked up from germline, CDR1 is SEHNR and CDR2 is FQNEAQ (reference sequence). The length of the CDR3 is 14 residues. The CDR3 spells CAIQGVESSGELFF. CDR3 nucleotides: TGTGCCATACAGGGAGTTGAGAGTTCCGGGGAGCTGTTTTTT.

In this sample, this clonotype turned up many times. The V and J genes are TRBV28 and TRBJ2-1; D is undetermined. CDR3 length: 17 amino acids. Trimming removed 4 bases from V and 0 bases from J, with 16 bases in between. Germline V CDR1 and CDR2: MDHEN, SYDVKM. The CDR3 loop reads CASSSASAPRSYNEQFF. The DNA of the CDR3 is TGTGCCAGCAGTTCGGCCTCGGCCCCCCGCTCCTACAATGAGCAGTTCTTC. Complete variable domain (other parts from reference TRBV28 and TRBJ2-1): DVKVTQSSRYLVKRTGEKVFLECVQDMDHENMFWYRQDPGLGLRLIYFSYDVKMKEKGDIPEGYSVSREKKERFSLILESASTNQTSMYLCASSSASAPRSYNEQFFGPGTRLTVL.

The genes are TRBV29-1 and TRBJ2-2; 9 bases match TRBD1. CDR1 and CDR2 (germline): SQVTM, ANQGSEA. This CDR3 has 16 amino acids. The junction had 5 bases not matched to a gene; V was cut back by 1 base and J by 2 bases. Here the CDR3 DNA reads TGCAGCGTTGAAGCACTGGACAGGGGAAACACCGGGGAGCTGTTTTTT. It yields the protein CSVEALDRGNTGELFF.

The J gene is TRBJ2-5, the V gene TRBV18; TRBD1 or TRBD2 may be the D gene (5 bases each). Trimming stripped 6 bases from V and 1 base from J, with 15 bases between. The CDR3 is made up of 15 amino acids. Germline CDR1 and CDR2: KGHSH and LQKENI. CDR3 amino acids: CASSPGRGGQETQYF. The DNA of the CDR3 is TGTGCCAGCTCTCCGGGAAGGGGCGGCCAAGAGACCCAGTACTTC. The variable domain in full, completed from reference TRBV18 and TRBJ2-5, reads NAGVMQNPRHLVRRRGQEARLRCSPMKGHSHVYWYRQLPEEGLKFMVYLQKENIIDESGMPKERFSAEFPKEGPSILRIQQVVRGDSAAYFCASSPGRGGQETQYFGPGTRLLVL.

At least ten counts were recorded for this clonotype. The chain links TRBV18 to TRBJ1-1; 9 nucleotides align to TRBD1. The CDR3 has 16 amino acids. After removal of 6 bases from V and 0 bases from J, the junction contained 8 bases not matched to a gene. Per the germline V gene, CDR1 is KGHSH and CDR2 is LQKENI. The CDR3 DNA reads TGTGCCAGCTCCCCGACGGACAGGGGACTGAACACTGAAGCTTTCTTT. Amino acids: CASSPTDRGLNTEAFF.

Many counts were recorded for this clonotype. The chain is built from TRBV7-3 and TRBJ2-7, with 10 bases fitting TRBD2. Germline loops: CDR1 SGHTA, CDR2 FQGTGA. V dropped 5 bases and J dropped 7; count of bases not matched to a gene: 8. This CDR3 is 14 amino acids long. The DNA for the CDR3 is TGTGCCAGCAGCCGAGCGGGAGGGCCGGAAGAGCAGTACTTC. It translates to CASSRAGGPEEQYF. Looking up the rest from reference TRBV7-3 and TRBJ2-7 gives the full variable domain: GAGVSQTPSNKVTEKGKYVELRCDPISGHTALYWYRQSLGQGPEFLIYFQGTGAADDSGLPNDRFFAVRPEGSVSTLKIQRTERGDSAVYLCASSRAGGPEEQYFGPGTRLTVT.

This clonotype has a handful of counts. The V call is TRBV29-1, the J call TRBJ1-1; D is unclear. The CDR3 consists of 14 residues. Trimming took 0 bases from V and 2 from J, leaving 10 bases between them. Germline V lookup: CDR1 SQVTM, CDR2 ANQGSEA. CDR3 region: CSVEDQGPNTEAFF. The CDR3 bases are TGCAGCGTTGAAGATCAAGGGCCCAACACTGAAGCTTTCTTT. Full variable domain (rest looked up from reference TRBV29-1 and TRBJ1-1): SAVISQKPSRDICQRGTSLTIQCQVDSQVTMMFWYRQQPGQSLTLIATANQGSEATYESGFVIDKFPISRPNLTFSTLTVSNMSPEDSSIYLCSVEDQGPNTEAFFGQGTRLTVV.

This chain links TRBV28 with TRBJ2-3; D possibly corresponds to TRBD2 (6 bases). The V and J ends lost 6 bases and 0 bases respectively, with 25 bases between them. Germline CDR1 MDHEN, CDR2 SYDVKM. This CDR3 is built from 19 residues. The CDR3 DNA follows: TGTGCCAGCAGCTTTGGTCTAGCGTCTGAAGCTTCGAGCACAGATACGCAGTATTTT. Its protein is CASSFGLASEASSTDTQYF. Variable domain in full (rest from reference TRBV28 and TRBJ2-3): DVKVTQSSRYLVKRTGEKVFLECVQDMDHENMFWYRQDPGLGLRLIYFSYDVKMKEKGDIPEGYSVSREKKERFSLILESASTNQTSMYLCASSFGLASEASSTDTQYFGPGTRLTVL.

This clonotype showed up many times. The V call is TRBV28, the J call TRBJ2-7; D is possibly TRBD1 (5 bases). CDR3 size: 18 residues. Per germline, CDR1 MDHEN and CDR2 SYDVKM. V was cut by 5 bases and J by 2 bases, with 25 bases left in between. The chain's CDR3 is CASSPPAFLDNGTYEQYF. The CDR3 DNA sequence: TGTGCCAGCAGTCCCCCAGCCTTCCTGGACAATGGAACCTACGAGCAGTACTTC.

This clonotype was counted at least ten times. The rearrangement joins TRBV12-3 or TRBV12-4 to TRBJ1-2, with 10 bases fitting TRBD1. This CDR3 is 15 amino acids long. The V segment lost 7 bases and the J segment 7 bases; nucleotides outside the gene matches: 12. CDR3 sequence reads: CASNPSPGQGVGYTF. As DNA, the CDR3 is TGTGCCAGCAATCCATCCCCTGGACAGGGGGTTGGCTACACCTTC.

In this sample, this clonotype turned up many times. CDR3 protein: CASSSGLNTGELFF. As DNA, the CDR3 is TGTGCCAGCAGCTCGGGACTGAACACCGGGGAGCTGTTTTTT. The chain is built from TRBV7-2 and TRBJ2-2; TRBD2 is a possible D gene (6 bases). Deletions cut 4 bases from V and 1 base from J, with 7 bases between. The CDR3 runs to 14 residues. Germline V gene sequence: CDR1 SGHTA, CDR2 FQGNSA.

This clonotype was counted at least ten times. This chain uses TRBV6-6 with TRBJ1-1; D unresolved. Germline V lookup: CDR1 MNHNY, CDR2 SVGAGI (reference sequence). The CDR3 spans 16 residues. V gave up 1 base and J gave up 4 bases, with 16 bases separating them. CDR3 in amino acids: CASSYYPMRYGTEAFF. In DNA form, the CDR3 reads TGTGCCAGCAGTTACTACCCCATGAGGTATGGCACTGAAGCTTTCTTT.

This clonotype was picked up many times. The V call is TRBV7-3, the J call TRBJ2-5, with 8 bases fitting TRBD1. Germline CDR1 and CDR2: SGHTA and FQGTGA. V trimming: 2 bases; J trimming: 5 bases; junction bases outside the gene matches: 19. The CDR3 is 19 residues long. This chain's CDR3 is CASSLCFIVPGQGCETQYF. The CDR3 bases are TGTGCCAGCAGCTTATGCTTTATAGTCCCCGGACAGGGCTGTGAGACCCAGTACTTC.

This clonotype was recorded at least ten times. DNA of the CDR3: TGCGCCAGCAGCCAAGATCCAGGGGGGAGCTCTGGGGCCAACGTCCTGACTTTC. This codes for CASSQDPGGSSGANVLTF. The chain recombines TRBV4-1 with TRBJ2-6, with a possible D match to TRBD1 (7 bases). With 0 bases removed from V and 0 bases from J, the gap between germline ends came to 12 bases. CDR3 length: 18 residues. Germline V gives CDR1 MGHRA, CDR2 YSYEKL.

This clonotype occurred a few times. The chain uses TRBV11-3 and TRBJ2-2, with D unresolved. The CDR3 is 13 residues long. Germline V CDR1 and CDR2: SGHNT, YENEEA. The ends were cut back, 4 bases at V and 5 bases at J, with 8 bases in the middle. The CDR3: CASSSMGTGELFF. In nucleotides, the CDR3 is TGTGCCAGCAGCTCGATGGGGACCGGGGAGCTGTTTTTT.

This clonotype was detected many times. The chain combines TRBV12-3 or TRBV12-4 with TRBJ1-1; D is perhaps TRBD1 (5 bases). This CDR3 comprises 16 residues. The V end was cut by 7 bases, the J end by 4 bases, with 22 bases between. The CDR3 region has the DNA TGTGCCAGCACTCCCGCGGGGAGCCAAAGGGGCACTGAAGCTTTCTTT. It yields the protein CASTPAGSQRGTEAFF.

Only a few counts were recorded for this clonotype. The chain is built from TRBV9 and TRBJ2-5, with D possibly being TRBD2 (6 bases). CDR3 length: 15 amino acids. Trimming left V 0 bases short and J 5 bases short, with 14 bases between. Germline CDR1 reads SGDLS; CDR2 reads YYNGEE. CDR3 DNA sequence: TGTGCCAGCAGCGTAGATCGGGGAGGAGCGGAGACCCAGTACTTC. It is translated as CASSVDRGGAETQYF.

This clonotype was counted at least ten times. The DNA of the CDR3 is TGTGCCAGCAGCTTAGCGGCAGGGGTCAATGAGCAGTTCTTC. Translating it yields CASSLAAGVNEQFF. This chain connects TRBV11-1 to TRBJ2-1; tentatively, D is TRBD1 (6 bases). Trimming shortened V by 0 bases and J by 6 bases, and 9 bases separated the two germline ends. The CDR3 length is 14 residues. CDR1 SGHAT and CDR2 FQDESV come from the germline V gene (reference sequence).

This clonotype was counted ten times or more. The V call is TRBV6-1, the J call TRBJ2-5, with 10 bases that match TRBD1. The V segment lost 7 bases and the J segment 5 bases; nucleotides outside the gene matches: 13. Germline CDR1 reads MNHNS; CDR2 reads SASEGT. The CDR3 has 16 amino acids. The CDR3 protein is CASTRGTGAVGETQYF. The CDR3 DNA sequence: TGTGCCAGCACTAGGGGGACAGGGGCCGTAGGGGAGACCCAGTACTTC.

The CDR3 here is CASSVYGTANTEAFF. The CDR3 DNA reads TGTGCCAGCAGTGTTTACGGGACAGCGAACACTGAAGCTTTCTTT. The chain employs TRBV6-1 and TRBJ1-1, with 7 bases aligning to TRBD1. CDR1 and CDR2 from the germline V gene are MNHNS and SASEGT. The trim removed 4 bases at V and 1 base at J, leaving 6 bases unmatched. This CDR3 region has 15 residues.

The chain is built from TRBV7-9 and TRBJ2-6; 9 bases line up with TRBD1. V gave up 4 bases and J gave up 6 bases; unmatched junction bases: 4. The CDR3 covers 15 residues. Germline lookup yields CDR1 SEHNR and CDR2 FQNEAQ (reference sequence). CDR3 residues: CASSWRTGEANVLTF. The DNA for the CDR3 is TGTGCCAGCAGCTGGCGGACAGGGGAGGCCAACGTCCTGACTTTC.

This clonotype was observed many times. The V gene is TRBV7-8, the J gene TRBJ2-1; weak D call: TRBD1 (5 bases). This CDR3 region has 16 residues. Trimming removed 5 bases from V and 3 bases from J, with 17 bases in between. Per the germline V gene, CDR1 is SGHVS and CDR2 is FQNEAQ. The CDR3 nucleotides read TGTGCCAGCAGCGGCATAGCCAGGGCAGGCTACAATGAGCAGTTCTTC. As protein: CASSGIARAGYNEQFF.

This clonotype was found many times. J is TRBJ2-2 and V is TRBV20-1; 14 bases agree with TRBD2. Germline CDR1 is DFQATT and CDR2 is SNEGSKA (reference sequence). The CDR3 loop spans 18 amino acids. The junction had 12 bases not matched to a gene; V was cut back by 6 bases and J by 3 bases. This CDR3 reads CSASNPGLAGVHTGELFF. DNA of the CDR3: TGCAGTGCCAGTAATCCGGGACTAGCGGGAGTTCACACCGGGGAGCTGTTTTTT.

This clonotype was detected many times. The gene calls are TRBV7-8 and TRBJ1-1; possible D gene TRBD1, 5 bases. With 0 bases removed from V and 4 bases from J, the gap between germline ends came to 18 bases. CDR1 is SGHVS, CDR2 FQNEAQ, per germline. The CDR3 is made up of 17 amino acids. The DNA of the CDR3 is TGTGCCAGCAGCTTAGCGGGGGGGGGGTGGTCGGGCACTGAAGCTTTCTTT. It yields the protein CASSLAGGGWSGTEAFF.

This clonotype has ten or more counts. The V call is TRBV27, the J call TRBJ2-2; 7 bases align to TRBD1. The V and J ends lost 5 bases and 6 bases, in that order; junction bases with no gene match: 9. Germline CDR1 and CDR2: MNHEY and SMNVEV (reference sequence). The CDR3 has 15 residues. CDR3 nucleotide sequence: TGTGCCAGCAGTCCAGACAGGGTTCTCCCCGGGGAGCTGTTTTTT. Its protein product is CASSPDRVLPGELFF.

This rearrangement joins TRBV5-4 to TRBJ2-5; no reliable D call. Trimming shortened V by 4 bases and J by 5 bases, and 12 bases separated the two germline ends. The CDR3 has 13 residues. CDR1 SGHNT and CDR2 YYREEE come from the germline V gene (reference sequence). The chain's CDR3 is CASSASWRETQYF. Here the CDR3 DNA reads TGTGCCAGCAGCGCGAGCTGGCGGGAGACCCAGTACTTC.

This clonotype appeared many times. V and J are TRBV20-1 and TRBJ2-2; TRBD2 is a possible D gene (6 bases). The germline V gene has CDR1 DFQATT and CDR2 SNEGSKA (reference sequence). The CDR3 loop spans 17 amino acids. V shed 1 base and J shed 3 bases, with 18 bases lying between them. CDR3 sequence (DNA): TGCAGTGCTAGAGTAGGGTTAGGACTAAGGGACACCGGGGAGCTGTTTTTT. This encodes CSARVGLGLRDTGELFF.